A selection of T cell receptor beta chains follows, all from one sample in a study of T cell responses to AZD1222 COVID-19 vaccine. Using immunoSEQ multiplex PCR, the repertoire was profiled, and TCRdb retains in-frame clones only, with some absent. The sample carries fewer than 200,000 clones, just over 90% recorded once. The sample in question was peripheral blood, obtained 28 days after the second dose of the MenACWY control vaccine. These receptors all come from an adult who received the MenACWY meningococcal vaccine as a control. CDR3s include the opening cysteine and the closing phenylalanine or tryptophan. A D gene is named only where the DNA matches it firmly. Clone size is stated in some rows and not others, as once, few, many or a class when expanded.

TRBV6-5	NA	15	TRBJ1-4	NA	TGTGCCAGCACCGAAAGGGGGGCACCCTCTGAAAAACTGTTTTTT	CASTERGAPSEKLFF
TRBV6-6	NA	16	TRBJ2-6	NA	TGTGCCGCTAGGGGCCGAACTAGCTCTGGGGCCAACGTCCTGACTTTC	CAARGRTSSGANVLTF
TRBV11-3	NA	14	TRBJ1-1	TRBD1	TGTGCCAGCAGCGTTGACAGGGTTCCTCCTGAAGCTTTCTTT	CASSVDRVPPEAFF
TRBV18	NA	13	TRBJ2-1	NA	TGTGCCAGCTCACCCGTAGATCCAGGGGAAAAGTTCTTC	CASSPVDPGEKFF
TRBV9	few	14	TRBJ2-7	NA	TGTGCCAGCAGCTCCCGGACAGATCCCTACGAGCAGTACTTC	CASSSRTDPYEQYF
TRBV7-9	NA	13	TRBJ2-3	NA	TGTGCCAGCAGCTCCTCCGGGAGAAGTAAGCAGTATTTT	CASSSSGRSKQYF
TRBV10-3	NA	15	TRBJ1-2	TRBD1	TGTGCCATCAGTGAGTCAAACAGGGGATACGATGGCTACACCTTC	CAISESNRGYDGYTF
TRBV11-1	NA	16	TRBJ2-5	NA	TGTGCCAGCAGCTTCCTTCGCGGGGGCCCCCAAGAGACCCAGTACTTC	CASSFLRGGPQETQYF
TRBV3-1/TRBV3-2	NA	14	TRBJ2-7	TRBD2	TGTGCCAGCAGCCTGTCTAGCGGGACCTACGAGCAGTACTTC	CASSLSSGTYEQYF
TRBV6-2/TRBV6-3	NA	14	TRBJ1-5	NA	TGTGCCAGCAGTTATTCAATGTTCAATCAGCCCCAGCATTTT	CASSYSMFNQPQHF
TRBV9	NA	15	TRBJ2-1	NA	TGTGCCAGCAGCCCCTCCGGGGGCTCCTACAATGAGCAGTTCTTC	CASSPSGGSYNEQFF
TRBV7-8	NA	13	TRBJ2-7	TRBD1	TGTGCCAGCAGCCGACAGGGGGTGTACGAGCAGTACTTC	CASSRQGVYEQYF
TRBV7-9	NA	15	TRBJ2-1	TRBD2	TGTGCCAGCAGCTTGCGGGAGTCCCAGTACAATGAGCAGTTCTTC	CASSLRESQYNEQFF
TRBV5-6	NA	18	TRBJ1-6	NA	TGTGCCAGCAGCTTGTTCCGGAGGCGTCTAGCCGGTAATTCACCCCTCCACTTT	CASSLFRRRLAGNSPLHF
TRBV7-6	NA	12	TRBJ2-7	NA	TGTGCCAGCAGCGACGACATATACGAGCAGTACTTC	CASSDDIYEQYF
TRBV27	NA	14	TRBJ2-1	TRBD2	TGTGCCAGCAGTTTAGTGCTAGCGGGAGGTGAGCAGTTCTTC	CASSLVLAGGEQFF
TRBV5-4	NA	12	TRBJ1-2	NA	TGTGCCAGCAGCTTGGCCTCGTATGGCTACACCTTC	CASSLASYGYTF
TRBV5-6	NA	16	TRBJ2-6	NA	TGTGCCAGCAGCTTGCGAGTGTTCTCTGGGGCCAACGTCCTGACTTTC	CASSLRVFSGANVLTF
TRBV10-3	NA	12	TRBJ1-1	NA	TGTGCCATCAGTGAGAGGGGACCTGAAGCTTTCTTT	CAISERGPEAFF
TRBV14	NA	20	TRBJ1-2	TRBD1	TGTGCCAGCAGCCAAGCTAAGAGGAGGACAGGGGCCCATCCTAACTATGGCTACACCTTC	CASSQAKRRTGAHPNYGYTF
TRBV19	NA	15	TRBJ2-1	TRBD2	TGTGCCAGTAGTATTGGTAGCGGGGGACTTTTTGAGCAGTTCTTC	CASSIGSGGLFEQFF
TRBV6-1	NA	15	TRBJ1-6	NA	TGTGCCAGCAGTGAGCTGGGGGCTCAAAATTCACCCCTCCACTTT	CASSELGAQNSPLHF